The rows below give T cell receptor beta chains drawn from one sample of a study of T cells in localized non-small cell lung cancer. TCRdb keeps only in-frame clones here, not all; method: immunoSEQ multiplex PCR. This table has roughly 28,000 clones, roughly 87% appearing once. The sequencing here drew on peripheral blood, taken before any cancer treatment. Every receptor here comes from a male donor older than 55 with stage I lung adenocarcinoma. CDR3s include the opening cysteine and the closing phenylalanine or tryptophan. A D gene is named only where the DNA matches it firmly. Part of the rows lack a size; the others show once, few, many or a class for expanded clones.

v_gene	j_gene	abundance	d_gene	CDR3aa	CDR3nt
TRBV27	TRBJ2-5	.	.	CASRPGTLAGTQYF	TGTGCCAGCAGACCTGGGACTTTGGCGGGAACCCAGTACTTC
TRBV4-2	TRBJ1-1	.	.	CASSQDVGGGSTEAFF	TGTGCCAGCAGCCAAGATGTGGGCGGGGGGAGCACTGAAGCTTTCTTT
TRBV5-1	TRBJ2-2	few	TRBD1	CASSVTGYTGELFF	TGCGCCAGCAGCGTGACAGGGTACACCGGGGAGCTGTTTTTT
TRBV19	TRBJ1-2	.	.	CASSNAPLRGYTF	TGTGCCAGTAGTAACGCGCCCCTTAGAGGCTACACCTTC
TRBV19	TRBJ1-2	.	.	CASSTTGGDGGYTF	TGTGCCAGTAGTACCACAGGAGGAGATGGTGGCTACACCTTC
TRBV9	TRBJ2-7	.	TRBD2	CASSGEVAGGDYEQYF	TGTGCCAGCAGTGGGGAGGTCGCGGGGGGAGACTACGAGCAGTACTTC
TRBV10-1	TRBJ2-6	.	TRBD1	CASSAGTGLFGANVLTF	TGCGCCAGCAGTGCCGGGACAGGGCTTTTTGGGGCCAACGTCCTGACTTTC
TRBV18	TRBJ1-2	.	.	CASSPSGGDRGYTF	TGTGCCAGCTCACCTTCGGGGGGCGATAGGGGCTACACCTTC
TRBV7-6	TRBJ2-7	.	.	CASSQDRERVQYF	TGTGCCAGCAGCCAAGACCGGGAAAGGGTGCAGTACTTC
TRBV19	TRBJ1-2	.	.	CASSISSGQGRIYGYTF	TGTGCCAGTAGTATATCCTCCGGGCAGGGGCGGATCTATGGCTACACCTTC
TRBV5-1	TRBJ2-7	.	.	CASSLGGGMSYEQYF	TGCGCCAGCAGCTTGGGGGGCGGGATGTCCTACGAGCAGTACTTC
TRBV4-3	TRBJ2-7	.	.	CASSQEWSRTEQYF	TGCGCCAGCAGCCAAGAATGGAGCAGGACCGAGCAGTACTTC
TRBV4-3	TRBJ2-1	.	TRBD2	CASSSLAGESYNEQFF	TGCGCCAGCAGCTCCCTAGCGGGGGAGTCCTACAATGAGCAGTTCTTC
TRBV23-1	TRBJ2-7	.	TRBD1	CASLRDRSYEQYF	TGCGCCAGCCTCCGGGACAGAAGCTACGAGCAGTACTTC
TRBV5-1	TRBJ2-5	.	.	CAGSLQETQYF	TGCGCCGGCAGCTTGCAAGAGACCCAGTACTTC
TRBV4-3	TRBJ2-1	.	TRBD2	CASSQDRRGGRWFF	TGCGCCAGCAGCCAAGATCGGCGGGGGGGCAGATGGTTCTTC
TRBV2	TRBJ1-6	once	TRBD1	CASRSSGTGQNSPLHF	TGTGCCAGCAGATCATCCGGGACAGGGCAAAATTCACCCCTCCACTTT
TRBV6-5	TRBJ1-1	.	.	CASTRVAGGTEAFF	TGTGCCAGCACCAGAGTGGCCGGGGGCACTGAAGCTTTCTTT
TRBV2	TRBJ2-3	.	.	CASSVYGSSTDTQYF	TGTGCCAGCAGTGTGTACGGTAGCAGCACAGATACGCAGTATTTT
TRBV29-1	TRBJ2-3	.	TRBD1	CSAGGTTSTDTQYF	TGCAGCGCAGGGGGTACGACTAGCACAGATACGCAGTATTTT
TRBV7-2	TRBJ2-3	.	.	CASSPGHGDTQYF	TGTGCCAGCAGCCCTGGACATGGAGATACGCAGTATTTT
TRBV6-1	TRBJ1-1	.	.	CASSPWGGDTEAFF	TGTGCCAGCAGCCCCTGGGGAGGGGACACTGAAGCTTTCTTT
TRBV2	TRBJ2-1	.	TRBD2	CASSELAGGRKEQFF	TGTGCCAGCAGTGAACTAGCGGGGGGGCGGAAGGAGCAGTTCTTC
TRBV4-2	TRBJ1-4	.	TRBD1	CASSHDRETEKLFF	TGTGCCAGCAGTCACGACAGGGAAACCGAAAAACTGTTTTTT
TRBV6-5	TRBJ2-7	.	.	CASSYPGSGLYEQYF	TGTGCCAGCAGTTACCCCGGCAGTGGTTTGTACGAGCAGTACTTC
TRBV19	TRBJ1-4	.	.	CASSISGARFKLFF	TGTGCCAGTAGTATCTCAGGGGCGCGATTCAAACTGTTTTTT
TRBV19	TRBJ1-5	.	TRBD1	CASSWAGTGDQPQHF	TGTGCCAGTAGTTGGGCTGGGACAGGGGATCAGCCCCAGCATTTT
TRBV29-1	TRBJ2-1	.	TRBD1	CSVVKQGAYNEQFF	TGCAGCGTTGTAAAGCAGGGGGCCTACAATGAGCAGTTCTTC
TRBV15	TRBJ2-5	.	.	CATSRGGQETQYF	TGTGCCACCAGCAGAGGGGGTCAAGAGACCCAGTACTTC
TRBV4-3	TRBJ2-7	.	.	CASSQLGAYEQYF	TGCGCCAGCAGCCAACTCGGAGCCTACGAGCAGTACTTC
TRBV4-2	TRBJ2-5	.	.	CASSQVLAVYQETQYF	TGTGCCAGCAGCCAAGTGTTAGCGGTGTACCAAGAGACCCAGTACTTC
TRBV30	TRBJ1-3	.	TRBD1	CAWSHRDRETIYF	TGTGCCTGGAGTCACCGGGACAGGGAGACCATATATTTT
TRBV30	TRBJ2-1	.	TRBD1	CAWSRTGGVQQFF	TGTGCCTGGAGTCGGACAGGGGGCGTCCAGCAGTTCTTC
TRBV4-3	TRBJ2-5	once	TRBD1	CASSQETGLSGTQYF	TGCGCCAGCAGCCAAGAGACAGGGTTGTCAGGGACCCAGTACTTC
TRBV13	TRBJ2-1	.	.	CASSLVSEQFF	TGTGCCAGCAGCTTAGTTAGTGAGCAGTTCTTC
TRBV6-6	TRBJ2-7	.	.	CASSPLGEQYF	TGTGCCAGCAGTCCCTTAGGGGAGCAGTACTTC
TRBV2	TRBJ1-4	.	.	CASSGDGDEKLFF	TGTGCCAGCAGTGGGGACGGAGATGAAAAACTGTTTTTT
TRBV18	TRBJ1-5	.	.	CASSLRQADQPQHF	TGTGCCAGCTCGCTCCGACAAGCGGATCAGCCCCAGCATTTT
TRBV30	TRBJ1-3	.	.	CAWRQSGNTIYF	TGTGCCTGGAGACAGTCCGGAAACACCATATATTTT
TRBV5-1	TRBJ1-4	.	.	CASSPRGTNEKLFF	TGCGCCAGCAGCCCGAGGGGAACTAATGAAAAACTGTTTTTT
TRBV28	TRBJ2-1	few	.	CASSYLNEQFF	TGTGCCAGCAGTTACCTCAATGAGCAGTTCTTC